The present entry profiles one TCR beta chain with its context. This specimen comes from a study of beta chain features in type 1 diabetes. Turning to the study itself: Sorted cells numbering around 100,000,000 were examined across all samples.

Expressed TCRB transcripts were sequenced after all isolated RNA was converted to cDNA. Here immunoSEQ multiplex PCR was the method, and the copy in TCRdb shows in-frame clones only, minus some. This table holds some 900,000 clones, about a sixth found once. The sequence was collected from a woman aged 18-35 years in good health. Sequenced input: naive CD4+ T cells from blood.

The DNA for the CDR3 is TGTGCCAGCCAAAGGGCCGACAGGGAGACCCAGTACTTC. This sequence encodes CASQRADRETQYF. The gene calls are TRBV28 and TRBJ2-5, with a weak D call TRBD1 (6 bases). This CDR3 is built from 13 residues. Trimming shortened V by 8 bases and J by 5 bases, and 15 bases separated the two germline ends. From germline, CDR1 is MDHEN and CDR2 SYDVKM.